The clone carrying this T cell receptor beta chain was recorded a few times. Its antigen is as yet unknown. The junction had 5 bases not matched to a gene; V was cut back by 7 bases and J by 7 bases. The length of the CDR3 is 15 residues. TCRdb re-called the 5' RACE reads with MiXCR, one entry per CDR3 protein. The table lists under 400,000 distinct CDR3 sequences, 9% of them singletons. The data originate from a study of identical twins. Whole-study findings and limits: Analyses of zero insertions could, in part, be confounded by invariant MAIT and iNKT cells. Models predicted less out-of-frame TCR alpha sharing in monozygotic twins than was found. Within beta out-of-frame sequences, the excess sharing observed between twins was weaker.

Everyone who gave samples was a healthy Caucasian. This clonotype originated in a woman between 50 and 59 years old in good health. Sequenced sample: naive T cells sorted from blood. The V gene is TRBV12-3 or TRBV12-4, the J gene TRBJ2-1, with 15 bases identical to TRBD2. The CDR3 here is CASIVGLAGGNEQFF. DNA for the CDR3: TGTGCCAGCATTGTGGGACTAGCGGGAGGAAATGAGCAGTTCTTC.